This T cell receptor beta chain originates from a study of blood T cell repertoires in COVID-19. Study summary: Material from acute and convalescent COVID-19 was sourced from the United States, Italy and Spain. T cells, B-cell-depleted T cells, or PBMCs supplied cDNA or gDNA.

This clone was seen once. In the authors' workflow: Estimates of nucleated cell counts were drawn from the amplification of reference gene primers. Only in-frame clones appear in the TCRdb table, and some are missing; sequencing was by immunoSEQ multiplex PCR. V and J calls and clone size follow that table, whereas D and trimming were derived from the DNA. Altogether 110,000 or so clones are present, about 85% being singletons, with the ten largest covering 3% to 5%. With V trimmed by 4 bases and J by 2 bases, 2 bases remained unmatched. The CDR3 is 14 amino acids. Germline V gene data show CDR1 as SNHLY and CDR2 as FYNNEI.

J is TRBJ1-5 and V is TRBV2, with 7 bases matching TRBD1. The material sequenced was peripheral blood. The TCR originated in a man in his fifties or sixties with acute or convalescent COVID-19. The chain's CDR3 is CASSGQGGNQPQHF. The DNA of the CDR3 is TGTGCCAGCAGTGGACAGGGTGGCAATCAGCCCCAGCATTTT.